This T cell receptor (beta chain) was identified in a study of shared clonotypes between healthy human individuals. Study at large: A donor's plate count was three for CD4 naive and three for CD4 memory; CD8 naive had two and CD8 memory one.

Overall study findings and caveats: Relative to memory subsets, naive subsets generally showed larger estimated richness.

Deep-level settings were used for running the assay. Libraries were prepared by immunoSEQ multiplex PCR; TCRdb keeps only in-frame clonotypes and omits some of them. The sample shows about 600,000 clones, roughly 96% of them seen only once. As concerns this clone: Its antigen is unidentified. The sample carries other DNA sequences with the same CDR3.

Naive CD8 cells comprised CD45RO-negative, CCR7-positively selected cells, excluding terminally differentiated effector memory CD45RA+ cells. The donors, healthy adults who were HIV-negative, had experienced no recent acute infections or vaccinations. Trimming removed 4 bases from V and 6 bases from J; junction bases left unmatched: 0. CDR1 and CDR2 from the germline V gene are WNHNN and SYGVQD (reference sequence). The CDR3 is 12 amino acids. The sample comprised naive CD8+ T cells sorted from blood. The receptor's source is a woman in her 30s in good health. The chain couples TRBV10-1 to TRBJ2-1, with 7 bases fitting TRBD2. CDR3 DNA: TGCGCCAGCAGTGGCGGGGGCAATGAGCAGTTCTTC. It specifies CASSGGGNEQFF.